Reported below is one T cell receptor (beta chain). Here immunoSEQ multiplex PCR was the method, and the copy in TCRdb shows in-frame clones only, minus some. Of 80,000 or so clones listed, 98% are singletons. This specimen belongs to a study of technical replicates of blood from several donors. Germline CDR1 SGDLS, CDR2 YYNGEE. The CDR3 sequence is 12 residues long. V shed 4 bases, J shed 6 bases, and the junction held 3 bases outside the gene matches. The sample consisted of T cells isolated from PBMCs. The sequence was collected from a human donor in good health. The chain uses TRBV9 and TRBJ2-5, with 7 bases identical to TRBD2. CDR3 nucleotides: TGTGCCAGCAGCCCCGGGGGGAAGACCCAGTACTTC. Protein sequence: CASSPGGKTQYF.